The clone carrying this T cell receptor (beta chain) was recorded at least ten times. These data come from a study of early T cells in non-severe SARS-CoV-2 infection. TCRdb reprocessed the 5' RACE reads via MiXCR and lists one record per CDR3 protein. The table lists about 100,000 distinct CDR3 sequences, 9.5% to 13% of them singletons. CDR3 size: 11 residues. Trimming shortened V by 3 bases and J by 5 bases, and 7 bases separated the two germline ends. Germline V gives CDR1 GTSNPN, CDR2 SVGIG (reference sequence). The chain couples TRBV30 to TRBJ1-2; D is possibly TRBD1 (5 bases). Sequenced material: whole blood. The sequence was obtained from an adult who was a healthcare worker with PCR-confirmed SARS-CoV-2 infection or an uninfected control (not recorded which). As DNA, the CDR3 is TGTGCCTGGAGCGGGACTTATGGCTACACCTTC. Its protein product is CAWSGTYGYTF.